These 9 T cell receptor beta chains were sequenced from one sample in a study of cytomegalovirus exposure and HLA in healthy donors. PCR employed 60 Vbeta and 13 Jbeta primers. Using immunoSEQ multiplex PCR, the repertoire was profiled, and TCRdb retains in-frame clones only, with some absent. This sample has about 190,000 clones, with about 85% found just once. Sequencing was carried out using PBMCs. Source of these receptors: a woman between 45 and 60 years old in good health and CMV-seronegative.

CDR3 region: CATSRALAGQDTF. In DNA form, the CDR3 reads TGTGCCACCAGCAGAGCCTTGGCAGGGCAAGACACCTTC. The chain links TRBV15 to TRBJ1-2; possibly TRBD1 for D (5 bases). Germline V gene sequence: CDR1 LNHNV, CDR2 YYDKDF (reference sequence). The CDR3 extends over 13 amino acids. V was trimmed by 1 base and J by 12 bases, leaving 15 bases between them.

The chain links TRBV7-3 to TRBJ1-6; TRBD1 might be the D (5 bases). The germline CDR1 and CDR2 sequences are SGHTA and FQGTGA. Trimming shortened V by 4 bases and J by 8 bases, and 12 bases separated the two germline ends. This CDR3 spans 14 amino acids. CDR3 in DNA: TGTGCCAGCAGCTCAAGACAGCACGATTCACCCCTCCACTTT. This encodes CASSSRQHDSPLHF.

The chain has TRBV6-1 and TRBJ2-5; 11 positions agree with TRBD2. V lost 4 bases to trimming and J lost 5 bases; unmatched junction nucleotides: 9. Germline V gene lookup returns CDR1 MNHNS and CDR2 SASEGT. The CDR3 covers 16 residues. CDR3 nucleotide sequence: TGTGCCAGCAGTGTCCTAGCGGGGGGAACCGGGGAGACCCAGTACTTC. Its translation is CASSVLAGGTGETQYF.

The V and J genes are TRBV5-1 and TRBJ2-5; TRBD1 aligns across 7 bases. Germline CDR1 is SGHRS and CDR2 is YFSETQ. V was clipped by 0 bases and J by 2 bases; unmatched bases: 1. The CDR3 consists of 14 residues. This CDR3 is CASSLETGQETQYF. Written as DNA, the CDR3 is TGCGCCAGCAGCTTGGAGACAGGGCAAGAGACCCAGTACTTC. The full variable domain, its missing parts supplied by reference TRBV5-1 and TRBJ2-5, is KAGVTQTPRYLIKTRGQQVTLSCSPISGHRSVSWYQQTPGQGLQFLFEYFSETQRNKGNFPGRFSGRQFSNSRSEMNVSTLELGDSALYLCASSLETGQETQYFGPGTRLLVL.

V usage is TRBV6-5 and J usage is TRBJ1-3; D is unresolved. With 6 bases removed from V and 0 bases from J, the gap between germline ends came to 12 bases. Germline V gene lookup returns CDR1 MNHEY and CDR2 SVGAGI. The CDR3 is 15 residues long. CDR3 region: CASRPTQHSGNTIYF. CDR3 DNA: TGTGCCAGCAGACCCACACAGCACTCTGGAAACACCATATATTTT.

V is TRBV4-3 and J is TRBJ2-1; TRBD2 might be the D (6 bases). The CDR3 runs to 17 residues. Germline V gives CDR1 LGHNA, CDR2 YSLEER. V lost 3 bases, J lost 2 bases, and 17 bases lay in between. The CDR3 nucleotides are TGCGCCAGCAGCCACTTGGGTGGAGGGGTAGCCTACAATGAGCAGTTCTTC. Translation gives CASSHLGGGVAYNEQFF.

The sample holds a few counts of this clone. The chain links TRBV6-1 to TRBJ1-3; D is unresolved. Looked up from germline, CDR1 is MNHNS and CDR2 is SASEGT. V was shortened by 4 bases and J by 9 bases, with 10 bases between the two germline ends. This CDR3 has 12 amino acids. CDR3 coding DNA: TGTGCCAGCAGTGGCTCGGTTGGCACCATATATTTT. This translates into CASSGSVGTIYF.

The CDR3 DNA reads as TGTGCCAGCGGCCCGGGGACAGGGAGTGGGATGAACACTGAAGCTTTCTTT. This encodes CASGPGTGSGMNTEAFF. The chain has TRBV7-3 and TRBJ1-1, with 9 bases matching TRBD1. CDR1 is SGHTA, CDR2 FQGTGA, per germline. The J segment lost 0 bases and the V segment lost 8 bases, leaving 13 bases of the junction unmatched. The CDR3 is 17 residues long.

The J gene is TRBJ1-1, the V gene TRBV14, with TRBD1 matching 9 bases. With 0 bases clipped from V and 4 bases from J, the junction kept 12 bases outside the gene matches. CDR1 and CDR2 from the germline V gene are SGHDN and FVKESK. The CDR3 is 18 amino acids. Here the CDR3 DNA reads TGTGCCAGCAGCCAAGATCAGCTTATGGGACAGGGAAGCACTGAAGCTTTCTTT. This gives the protein CASSQDQLMGQGSTEAFF.